This TCR beta chain was captured by sequencing in a study of beta chain features in type 1 diabetes. Expressed TCRB transcripts were sequenced because the isolated RNA had all been reverse transcribed beforehand. Assay: immunoSEQ multiplex PCR; the TCRdb copy retains only in-frame clones and omits some. The table lists about 330,000 clones, approximately 11% of them singletons. Trimming cost V 4 bases and J 6 bases, with 17 bases left between them. Germline V gene sequence: CDR1 SGHRS, CDR2 YFSETQ. The CDR3 spans 15 residues. A few counts support this clone. The TCR sequence derives from a woman in her 30s in good health. Material for sequencing was naive CD4+ T cells from blood. V gene TRBV5-1 combines with J gene TRBJ2-1; D possibly corresponds to TRBD2 (6 bases). For the CDR3, the DNA is TGCGCCAGCAGCCTTCCAATGGAGGGTATCAATGAGCAGTTCTTC. Its translation: CASSLPMEGINEQFF.